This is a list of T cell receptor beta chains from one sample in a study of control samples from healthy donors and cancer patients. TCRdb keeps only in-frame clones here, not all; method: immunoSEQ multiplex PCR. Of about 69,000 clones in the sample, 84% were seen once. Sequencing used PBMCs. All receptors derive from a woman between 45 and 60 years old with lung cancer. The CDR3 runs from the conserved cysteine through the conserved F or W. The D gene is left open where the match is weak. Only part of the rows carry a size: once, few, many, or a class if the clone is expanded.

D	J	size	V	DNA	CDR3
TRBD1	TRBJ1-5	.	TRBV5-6	TGTGCCAGCAGCCCCGGGACAGGCGAATATCAGCCCCAGCATTTT	CASSPGTGEYQPQHF
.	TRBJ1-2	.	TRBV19	TGTGCCAGTAGCCAAGGACAGTCTCGCAACTATGGCTACACCTTC	CASSQGQSRNYGYTF
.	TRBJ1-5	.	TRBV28	TGTGCCAGCAGTTTTAATTCGGGGTCTGGGAATCAGCCCCAGCATTTT	CASSFNSGSGNQPQHF
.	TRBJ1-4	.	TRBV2	TGTGCCAGCAGTGAGCGGTTAACTAATGAAAAACTGTTTTTT	CASSERLTNEKLFF
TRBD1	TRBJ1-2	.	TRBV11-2	TGTGCCAGCAGCTTAGTGGGACAGGGGGCGTCGGGGTATTATGGCTACACCTTC	CASSLVGQGASGYYGYTF
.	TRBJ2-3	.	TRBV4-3	TGCGCCAGCAGCCACCCGGGAAGCACAGATACGCAGTATTTT	CASSHPGSTDTQYF
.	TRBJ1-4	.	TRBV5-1	TGCGCCAGCAGCTTGGTCGGTGTAAATGAAAAACTGTTTTTT	CASSLVGVNEKLFF
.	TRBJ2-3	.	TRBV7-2	TGTGCCAGCAGCCCACGCCCGGGAGATACGCAGTATTTT	CASSPRPGDTQYF
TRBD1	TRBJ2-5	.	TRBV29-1	TGCAGCGGCACAGGGGTTCAGACCCAGTACTTC	CSGTGVQTQYF
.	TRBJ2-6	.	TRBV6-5	TGTGCCAGCAGGAGGGATGCTGGGGCCAACGTCCTGACTTTC	CASRRDAGANVLTF
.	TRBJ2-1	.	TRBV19	TGTGCCAGTAGTATATTTAACGGAAACTTTTACAATGAGCAGTTCTTC	CASSIFNGNFYNEQFF
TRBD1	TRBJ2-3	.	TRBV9	TGTGCCAGCAGCGTAGAGGGGACAGGGGGCGCAGATACGCAGTATTTT	CASSVEGTGGADTQYF
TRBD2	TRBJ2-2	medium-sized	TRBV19	TGTGCCAGTAGTATAATGACGGGCGGGGGGAACACCGGGGAGCTGTTTTTT	CASSIMTGGGNTGELFF
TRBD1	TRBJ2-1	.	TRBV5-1	TGCGCCAGCAGCTTGTTGGTCGGGACAGGGCGCAATGAGCAGTTCTTC	CASSLLVGTGRNEQFF
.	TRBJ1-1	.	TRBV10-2	TGCGCCAGCAGTGAAGGGCTCAGAGGGACTGAAGCTTTCTTT	CASSEGLRGTEAFF
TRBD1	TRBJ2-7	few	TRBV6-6	TGTGCCAGCAGTTCCGGGACAGGGGGCGCGGTATACGAGCAGTACTTC	CASSSGTGGAVYEQYF
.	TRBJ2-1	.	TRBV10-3	TGTGCCATCAGCGAGACTGCTAACTCCTACAATGAGCAGTTCTTC	CAISETANSYNEQFF
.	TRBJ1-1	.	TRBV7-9	TGTGCCAGCAGCTTTAGTATTGGGGCAGGGAACACTGAAGCTTTCTTT	CASSFSIGAGNTEAFF
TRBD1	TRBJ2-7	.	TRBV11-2	TGTGCCAGCAGCCGAGGGGACAGGGCTCATGAGAACGAGCAGTACTTC	CASSRGDRAHENEQYF
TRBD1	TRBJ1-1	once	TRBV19	TGTGCCAGTAGTGAATGGACAGGGGGCACTGAAGCTTTCTTT	CASSEWTGGTEAFF
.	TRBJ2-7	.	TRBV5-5	TGTGCCAGCAGCGGGGACGGTGCCTACGAGCAGTACTTC	CASSGDGAYEQYF
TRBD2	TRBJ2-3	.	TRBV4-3	TGCGCCAGCACCGAATCTAGCGGGGGCACAGATACGCAGTATTTT	CASTESSGGTDTQYF
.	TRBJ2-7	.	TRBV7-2	TGTGCCAGCAGCTTTGGGACACAGGCGGGGAGAATCGAGCAGTACTTC	CASSFGTQAGRIEQYF
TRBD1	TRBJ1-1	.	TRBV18	TGTGTCAGCTCACCCACTGGGACAGGGGGGACTGAAGCTTTCTTT	CVSSPTGTGGTEAFF
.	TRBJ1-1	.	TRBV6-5	TGTGCCAGCAGACTTAACAGGGTTGAGACTGAAGCTTTCTTT	CASRLNRVETEAFF
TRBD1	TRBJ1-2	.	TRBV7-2	TGTGCCAGCAGCCTATTGACAGGGGCTGGGGGCTACACCTTC	CASSLLTGAGGYTF
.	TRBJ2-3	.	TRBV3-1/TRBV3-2	TGTGCCAGCAGCCAAGTACAGCAAACGCAGTATTTT	CASSQVQQTQYF
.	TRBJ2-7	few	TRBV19	TGTGCCAGTAGTACAGGGGGGGATACCTACGAGCAGTACTTC	CASSTGGDTYEQYF
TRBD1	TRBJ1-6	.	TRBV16	TGTGCCAGCAGCCAATTGGGACAGGGTAGTTCACCCCTCCACTTT	CASSQLGQGSSPLHF
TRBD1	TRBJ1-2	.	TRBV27	TGTGCCAGCAGTCCCCGACAGGGGTATGGCTACACCTTC	CASSPRQGYGYTF
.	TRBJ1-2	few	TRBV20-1	TGCAGTGCTACAAGGGTTTCTGGCTACACCTTC	CSATRVSGYTF
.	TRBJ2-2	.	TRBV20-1	TGCAGTGGCGAGAGCACCGGGGAGCTGTTTTTT	CSGESTGELFF
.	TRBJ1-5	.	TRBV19	TGTGCCAGTAGTAGTCGTCTGGAGCAGCCCCAGCATTTT	CASSSRLEQPQHF
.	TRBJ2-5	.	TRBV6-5	TGTGCCAGCAGTTACTCGGGTGGACTAATCCAAGAGACCCAGTACTTC	CASSYSGGLIQETQYF
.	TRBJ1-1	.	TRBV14	TGTGCCAGCAGCCAAGACTGGCAATCTGAAGCTTTCTTT	CASSQDWQSEAFF
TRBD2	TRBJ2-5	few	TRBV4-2	TGTGCCAGCAGCCAAGACCATAGCGGGGGGCCATCGGAGACCCAGTACTTC	CASSQDHSGGPSETQYF
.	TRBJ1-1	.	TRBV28	TGTGCCAGCAGTGTCTCCTCGAACACTGAAGCTTTCTTT	CASSVSSNTEAFF
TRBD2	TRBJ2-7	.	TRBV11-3	TGTGCCAGCAGCTTAGTCGCGGGGGGTAGGTACGAGCAGTACTTC	CASSLVAGGRYEQYF
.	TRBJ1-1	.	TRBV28	TGTGCCAGCAGTTTAGGCATGAACACTGAAGCTTTCTTT	CASSLGMNTEAFF
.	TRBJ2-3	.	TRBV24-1	TGTGCCACCAGTGACCCTACCCCTAGCACAGATACGCAGTATTTT	CATSDPTPSTDTQYF
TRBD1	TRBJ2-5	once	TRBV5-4	TGTGCCAGCAGCCCGACAGGGGGCGCGTGGCAAGAGACCCAGTACTTC	CASSPTGGAWQETQYF
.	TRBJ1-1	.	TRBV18	TGTGCCAGCTCATCGGACAGCGTCATGAACACTGAAGCTTTCTTT	CASSSDSVMNTEAFF
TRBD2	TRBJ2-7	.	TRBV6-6	TGTGCCAGCAGTTTCTATGCTAGCGGGGGGACCCACGAGCAGTACTTC	CASSFYASGGTHEQYF
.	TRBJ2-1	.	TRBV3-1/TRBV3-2	TGTGCCAGCAGCCAACCCATAGGCTCCTACAATGAGCAGTTCTTC	CASSQPIGSYNEQFF
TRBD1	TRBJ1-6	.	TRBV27	TGTGCCAGCAGTTTCACTCAGACAGGGAGTAATTCACCCCTCCACTTT	CASSFTQTGSNSPLHF
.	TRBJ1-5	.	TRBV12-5	TGTGCTAGTGATTCGGGGGGGACCCAGCATTTT	CASDSGGTQHF
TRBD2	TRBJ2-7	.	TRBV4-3	TGCGCCAGCAGCCAAATGTTAGCGGGGCCGAGCTCCTACGAGCAGTACTTC	CASSQMLAGPSSYEQYF
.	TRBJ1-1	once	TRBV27	TGTGCCAGCAGTTTATTCCAGGGCGCTGAAGCTTTCTTT	CASSLFQGAEAFF
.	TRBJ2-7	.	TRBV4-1	TGCGCCAGCAGCCAAGAAAAGGTATGGGACGAGCAGTACTTC	CASSQEKVWDEQYF
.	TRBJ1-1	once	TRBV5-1	TGCGCCAGCAGCTTCCCCCCCGGGGCGAACACTGAAGCTTTCTTT	CASSFPPGANTEAFF
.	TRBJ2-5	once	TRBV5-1	TGCGCCAGCAGCGACGGAGGGGGGGAGACCCAGTACTTC	CASSDGGGETQYF
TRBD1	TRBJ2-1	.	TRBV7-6	TGTGCCAGCAGCTTAGTACAGGGGGCGGGTAATGAGCAGTTCTTC	CASSLVQGAGNEQFF
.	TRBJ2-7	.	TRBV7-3	TGTGCCAGCAGCGGACAGCCTCAGGGCGAGCAGTACTTC	CASSGQPQGEQYF